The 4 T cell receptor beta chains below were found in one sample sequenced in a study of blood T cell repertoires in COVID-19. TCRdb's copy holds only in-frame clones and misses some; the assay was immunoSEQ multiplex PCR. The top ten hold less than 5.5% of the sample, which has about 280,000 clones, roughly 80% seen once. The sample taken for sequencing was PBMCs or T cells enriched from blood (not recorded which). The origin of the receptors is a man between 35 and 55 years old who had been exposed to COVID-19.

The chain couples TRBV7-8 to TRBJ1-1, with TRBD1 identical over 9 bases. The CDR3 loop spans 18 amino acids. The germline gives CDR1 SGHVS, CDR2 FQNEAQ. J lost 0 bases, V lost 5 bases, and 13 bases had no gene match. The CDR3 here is CASSVPGQGFGLNTEAFF. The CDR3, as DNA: TGTGCCAGCAGCGTACCGGGACAGGGTTTCGGGTTGAACACTGAAGCTTTCTTT.

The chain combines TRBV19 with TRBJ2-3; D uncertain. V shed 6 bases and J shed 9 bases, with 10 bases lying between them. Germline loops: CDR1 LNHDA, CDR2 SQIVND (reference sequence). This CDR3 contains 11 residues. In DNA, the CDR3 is TGTGCCAGTAGACGCGGTGACACGCAGTATTTT. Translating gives CASRRGDTQYF. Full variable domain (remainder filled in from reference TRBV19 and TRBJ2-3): DGGITQSPKYLFRKEGQNVTLSCEQNLNHDAMYWYRQDPGQGLRLIYYSQIVNDFQKGDIAEGYSVSREKKESFPLTVTSAQKNPTAFYLCASRRGDTQYFGPGTRLTVL.

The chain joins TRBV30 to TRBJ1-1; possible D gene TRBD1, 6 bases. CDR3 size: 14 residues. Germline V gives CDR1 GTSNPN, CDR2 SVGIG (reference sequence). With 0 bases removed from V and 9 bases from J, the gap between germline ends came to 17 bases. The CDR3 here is CAWSVGQGNDQAFF. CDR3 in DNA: TGTGCCTGGAGTGTAGGGCAGGGGAATGATCAAGCTTTCTTT. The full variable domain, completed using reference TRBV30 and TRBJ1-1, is SQTIHQWPATLVQPVGSPLSLECTVEGTSNPNLYWYRQAAGRGLQLLFYSVGIGQISSEVPQNLSASRPQDRQFILSSKKLLLSDSGFYLCAWSVGQGNDQAFFGQGTRLTVV.

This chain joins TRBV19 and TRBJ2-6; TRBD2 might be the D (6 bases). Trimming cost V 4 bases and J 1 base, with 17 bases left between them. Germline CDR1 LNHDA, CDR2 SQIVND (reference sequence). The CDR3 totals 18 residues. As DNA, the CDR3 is TGTGCCAGTAGTACCTCGGGACTTCGAGGGTCTGGGGCCAACGTCCTGACTTTC. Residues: CASSTSGLRGSGANVLTF.